The source of this TCR beta chain is a study of blood T cells in healthy people across ages. The study's findings and limits: Compared with aged donors, long-lived donors showed fewer expanded clones, suggesting selection. Naive T cell percentage and TCR beta diversity correlated strongly. The fall in TCR beta diversity per million T cells was roughly linear with age. The CMV status of each donor remained undetermined, and this could have confounded shifts in expanded clonotypes.

In germline, CDR1 is SGHAT, CDR2 FQDESV (reference sequence). This CDR3 comprises 16 residues. A sample-barcoded 5' primer and a J-beta primer mix were used in a second PCR of roughly 7 to 11 cycles. TCRdb re-analysed the 5' RACE reads in MiXCR, keeping a single row per CDR3 protein. The data show about 760,000 distinct CDR3 sequences, with more than 50% seen just once and 25% to 30% held by the top ten. With regard to this clonotype: Its antigen remains unidentified. The junction does not match germline at one end; this may be a read error.

Sequencing was carried out using blood. The clonotype was recovered from a man between 35 and 55 years old in good health. The chain joins TRBV11-1 to TRBJ2-7; the D is unclear. The J call may be faulty, since TRBJ2-5 better matches the DNA end. The CDR3: CVSSLRAQSKRGTQYF. The CDR3 DNA follows: TGTGTCAGCAGCTTAAGGGCACAGTCCAAGAGAGGGACCCAGTACTTC.